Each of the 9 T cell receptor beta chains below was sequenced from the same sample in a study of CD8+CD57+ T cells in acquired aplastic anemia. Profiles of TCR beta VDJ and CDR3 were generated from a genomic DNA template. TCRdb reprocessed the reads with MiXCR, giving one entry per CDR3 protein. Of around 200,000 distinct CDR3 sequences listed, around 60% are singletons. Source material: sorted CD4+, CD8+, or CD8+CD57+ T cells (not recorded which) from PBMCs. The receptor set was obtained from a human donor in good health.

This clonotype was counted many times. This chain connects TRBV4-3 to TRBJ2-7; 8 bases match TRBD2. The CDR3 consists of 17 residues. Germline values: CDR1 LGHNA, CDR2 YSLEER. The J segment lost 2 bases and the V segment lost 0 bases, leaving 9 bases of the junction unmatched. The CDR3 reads CASSQDNLVGGAYEQYF. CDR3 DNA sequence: TGCGCCAGCAGCCAAGATAATTTGGTCGGGGGGGCCTACGAGCAGTACTTC.

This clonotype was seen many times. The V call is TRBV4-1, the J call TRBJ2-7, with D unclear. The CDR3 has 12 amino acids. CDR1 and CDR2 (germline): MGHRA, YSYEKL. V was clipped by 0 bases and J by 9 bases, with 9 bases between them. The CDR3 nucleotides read TGCGCCAGCAGCCAAGATGGCATCCTGCAGTACTTC. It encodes CASSQDGILQYF.

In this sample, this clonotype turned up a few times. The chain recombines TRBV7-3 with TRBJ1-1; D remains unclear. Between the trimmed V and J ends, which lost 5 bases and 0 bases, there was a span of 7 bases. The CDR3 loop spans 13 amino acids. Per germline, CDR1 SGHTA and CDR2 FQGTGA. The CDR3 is CASSQLLNTEAFF. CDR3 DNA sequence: TGTGCCAGCAGCCAGCTTTTGAACACTGAAGCTTTCTTT.

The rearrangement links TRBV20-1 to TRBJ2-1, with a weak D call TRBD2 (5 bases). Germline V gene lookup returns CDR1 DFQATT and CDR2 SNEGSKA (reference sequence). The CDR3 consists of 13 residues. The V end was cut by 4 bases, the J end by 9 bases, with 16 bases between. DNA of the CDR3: TGCAGTGCTACTCCGCGTTCGAGCGGTGAGCAGTTCTTC. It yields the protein CSATPRSSGEQFF.

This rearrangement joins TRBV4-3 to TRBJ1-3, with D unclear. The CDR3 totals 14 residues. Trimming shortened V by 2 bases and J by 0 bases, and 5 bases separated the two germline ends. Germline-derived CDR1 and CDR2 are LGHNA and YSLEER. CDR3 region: CASSQRSSGNTIYF. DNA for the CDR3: TGCGCCAGCAGCCAACGAAGCTCTGGAAACACCATATATTTT.

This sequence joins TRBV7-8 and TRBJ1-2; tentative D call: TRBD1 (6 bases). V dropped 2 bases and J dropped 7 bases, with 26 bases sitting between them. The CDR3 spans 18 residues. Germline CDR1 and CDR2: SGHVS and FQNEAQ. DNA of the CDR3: TGTGCCAGCAGCTTACCCCGGGATCCAGAGGGGGGGGCAGCTGGCTACACCTTC. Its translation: CASSLPRDPEGGAAGYTF.

CDR3 sequence reads: CASSSSSGGLRLDEQYF. In DNA, the CDR3 is TGTGCCAGCAGCTCCTCTAGCGGGGGACTCCGCTTGGACGAGCAGTACTTC. The genes are TRBV7-9 and TRBJ2-7; 10 bases line up with TRBD2. V was clipped by 4 bases and J by 5 bases; unmatched bases: 14. Germline values: CDR1 SEHNR, CDR2 FQNEAQ (reference sequence). The CDR3 is 17 amino acids.

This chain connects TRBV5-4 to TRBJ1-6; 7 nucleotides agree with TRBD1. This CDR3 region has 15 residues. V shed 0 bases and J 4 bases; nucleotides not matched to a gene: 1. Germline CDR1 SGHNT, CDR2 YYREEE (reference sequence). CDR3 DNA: TGTGCCAGCAGCTTGGCAGGGGGTTATAATTCACCCCTCCACTTT. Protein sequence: CASSLAGGYNSPLHF. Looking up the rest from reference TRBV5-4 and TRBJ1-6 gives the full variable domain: ETGVTQSPTHLIKTRGQQVTLRCSSQSGHNTVSWYQQALGQGPQFIFQYYREEENGRGNFPPRFSGLQFPNYSSELNVNALELDDSALYLCASSLAGGYNSPLHFGNGTRLTVT.

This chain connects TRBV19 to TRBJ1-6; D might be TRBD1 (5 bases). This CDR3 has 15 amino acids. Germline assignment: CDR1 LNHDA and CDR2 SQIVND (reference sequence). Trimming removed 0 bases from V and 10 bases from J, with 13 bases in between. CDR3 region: CASSIDRGVESPLHF. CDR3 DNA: TGTGCCAGTAGTATAGATAGGGGAGTTGAGTCACCCCTCCACTTT.